One T cell receptor (beta chain) is described in this entry. CDR3 length: 16 residues. The V gene's germline CDR1 is LGHDT and CDR2 YNNKEL (reference sequence). Trimming took 0 bases from V and 3 from J, leaving 14 bases between them. Combining a sample-barcoded 5' primer with a J-beta primer mix, a second PCR ran for 7 to 11 cycles. In TCRdb, the 5' RACE reads were re-called with MiXCR into one record per CDR3 protein. The sample records about 1 million distinct CDR3 sequences, 40% to 45% being singletons. The data are from a study of blood T cells in healthy people across ages. Sequencing was carried out using blood. The receptor was derived from an older woman in good health. The chain links TRBV3-1 to TRBJ1-2; unclear D gene. The CDR3 sequence is CASSQDTWPQDYGYTF. The CDR3 DNA follows: TGTGCCAGCAGCCAAGATACCTGGCCCCAGGACTATGGCTACACCTTC.